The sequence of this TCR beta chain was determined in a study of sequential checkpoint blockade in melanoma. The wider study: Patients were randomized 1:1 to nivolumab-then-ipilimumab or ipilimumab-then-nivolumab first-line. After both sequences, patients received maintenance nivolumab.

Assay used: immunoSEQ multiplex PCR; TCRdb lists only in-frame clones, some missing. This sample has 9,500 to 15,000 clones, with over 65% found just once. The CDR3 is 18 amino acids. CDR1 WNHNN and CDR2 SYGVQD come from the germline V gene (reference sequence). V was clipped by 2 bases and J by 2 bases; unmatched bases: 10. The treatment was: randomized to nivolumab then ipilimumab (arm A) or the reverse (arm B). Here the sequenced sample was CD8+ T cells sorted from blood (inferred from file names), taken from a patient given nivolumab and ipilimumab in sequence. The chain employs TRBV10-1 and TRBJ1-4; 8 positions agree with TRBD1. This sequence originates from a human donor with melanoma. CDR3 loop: CASSEGQGPLSTNEKLFF. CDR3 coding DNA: TGCGCCAGCAGTGAGGGACAGGGCCCCCTGTCCACTAATGAAAAACTGTTTTTT.